Here is one T cell receptor (beta chain) with its context. This sample is drawn from a study of PD-L1 blockade in urothelial cancer. Across the whole study: Atezolizumab was started by patients in the mid-2010s at 1,200 mg intravenously every 3 weeks. Patients had been given 0 to 3 earlier chemotherapy regimens.

V shed 8 bases and J shed 2 bases, with 13 bases lying between them. CDR3 size: 14 residues. The germline CDR1 and CDR2 sequences are KGHSH and LQKENI. Noted time point: pretreatment peripheral blood. Assay: immunoSEQ multiplex PCR; the TCRdb copy retains only in-frame clones and omits some. This sample has 87,000 or so clones, with 80% to 85% found just once. The sequence came from a man aged 60-69 years with urothelial cancer. The material sequenced was PBMCs, taken around atezolizumab (anti-PD-L1) treatment. The chain links TRBV18 to TRBJ1-5; a possible D gene is TRBD1 (5 bases). As DNA, the CDR3 is TGTGCCAGCGCCCAGGGAAATGGCAATCAGCCCCAGCATTTT. Translated, it gives CASAQGNGNQPQHF.